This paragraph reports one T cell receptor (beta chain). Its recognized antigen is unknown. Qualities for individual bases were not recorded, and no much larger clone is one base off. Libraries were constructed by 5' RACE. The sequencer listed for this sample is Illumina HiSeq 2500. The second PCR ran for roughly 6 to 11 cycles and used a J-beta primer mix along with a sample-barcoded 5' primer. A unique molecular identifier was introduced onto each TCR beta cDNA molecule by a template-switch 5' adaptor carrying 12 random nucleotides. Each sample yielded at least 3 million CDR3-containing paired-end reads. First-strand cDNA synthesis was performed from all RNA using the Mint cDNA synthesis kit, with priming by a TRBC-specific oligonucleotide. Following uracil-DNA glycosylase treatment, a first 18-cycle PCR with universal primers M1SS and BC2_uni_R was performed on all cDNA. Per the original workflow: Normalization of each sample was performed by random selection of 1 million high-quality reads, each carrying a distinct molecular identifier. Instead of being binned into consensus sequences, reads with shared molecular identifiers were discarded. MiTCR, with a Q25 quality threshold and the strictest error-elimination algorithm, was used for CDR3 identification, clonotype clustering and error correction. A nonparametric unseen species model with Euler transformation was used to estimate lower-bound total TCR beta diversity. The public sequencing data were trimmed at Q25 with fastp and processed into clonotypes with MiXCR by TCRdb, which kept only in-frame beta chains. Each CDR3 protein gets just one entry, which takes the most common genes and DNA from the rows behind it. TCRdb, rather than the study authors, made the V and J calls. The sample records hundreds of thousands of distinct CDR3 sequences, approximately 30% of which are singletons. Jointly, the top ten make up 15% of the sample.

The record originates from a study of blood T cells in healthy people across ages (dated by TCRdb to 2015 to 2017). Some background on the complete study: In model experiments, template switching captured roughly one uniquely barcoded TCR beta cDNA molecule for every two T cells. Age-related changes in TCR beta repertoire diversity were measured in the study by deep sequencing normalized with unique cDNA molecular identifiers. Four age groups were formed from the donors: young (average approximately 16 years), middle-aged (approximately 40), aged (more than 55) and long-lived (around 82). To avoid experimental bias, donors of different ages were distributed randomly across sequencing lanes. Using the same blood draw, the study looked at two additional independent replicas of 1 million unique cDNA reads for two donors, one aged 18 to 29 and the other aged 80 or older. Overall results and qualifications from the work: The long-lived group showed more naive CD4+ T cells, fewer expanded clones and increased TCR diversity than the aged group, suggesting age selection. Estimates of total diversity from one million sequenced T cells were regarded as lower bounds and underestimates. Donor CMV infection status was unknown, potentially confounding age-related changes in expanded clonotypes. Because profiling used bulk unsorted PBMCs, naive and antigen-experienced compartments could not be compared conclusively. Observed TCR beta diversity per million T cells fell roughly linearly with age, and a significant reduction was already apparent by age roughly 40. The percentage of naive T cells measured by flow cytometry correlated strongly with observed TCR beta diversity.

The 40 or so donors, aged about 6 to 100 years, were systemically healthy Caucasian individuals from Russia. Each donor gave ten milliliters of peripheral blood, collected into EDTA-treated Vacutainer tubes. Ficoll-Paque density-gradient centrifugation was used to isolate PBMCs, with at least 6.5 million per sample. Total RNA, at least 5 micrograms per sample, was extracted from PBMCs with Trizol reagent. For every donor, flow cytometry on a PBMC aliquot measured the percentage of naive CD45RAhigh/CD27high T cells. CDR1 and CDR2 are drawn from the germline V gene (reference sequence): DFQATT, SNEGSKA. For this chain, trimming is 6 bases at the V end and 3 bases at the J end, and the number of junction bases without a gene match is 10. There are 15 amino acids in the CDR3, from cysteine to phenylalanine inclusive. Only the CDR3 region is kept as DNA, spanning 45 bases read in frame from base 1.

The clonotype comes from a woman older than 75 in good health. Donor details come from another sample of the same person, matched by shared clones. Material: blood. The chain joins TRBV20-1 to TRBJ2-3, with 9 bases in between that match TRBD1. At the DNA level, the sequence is TGCAGTGCCCCTACAGGGGGCGCTGGAACAGATACGCAGTATTTT. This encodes CSAPTGGAGTDTQYF.